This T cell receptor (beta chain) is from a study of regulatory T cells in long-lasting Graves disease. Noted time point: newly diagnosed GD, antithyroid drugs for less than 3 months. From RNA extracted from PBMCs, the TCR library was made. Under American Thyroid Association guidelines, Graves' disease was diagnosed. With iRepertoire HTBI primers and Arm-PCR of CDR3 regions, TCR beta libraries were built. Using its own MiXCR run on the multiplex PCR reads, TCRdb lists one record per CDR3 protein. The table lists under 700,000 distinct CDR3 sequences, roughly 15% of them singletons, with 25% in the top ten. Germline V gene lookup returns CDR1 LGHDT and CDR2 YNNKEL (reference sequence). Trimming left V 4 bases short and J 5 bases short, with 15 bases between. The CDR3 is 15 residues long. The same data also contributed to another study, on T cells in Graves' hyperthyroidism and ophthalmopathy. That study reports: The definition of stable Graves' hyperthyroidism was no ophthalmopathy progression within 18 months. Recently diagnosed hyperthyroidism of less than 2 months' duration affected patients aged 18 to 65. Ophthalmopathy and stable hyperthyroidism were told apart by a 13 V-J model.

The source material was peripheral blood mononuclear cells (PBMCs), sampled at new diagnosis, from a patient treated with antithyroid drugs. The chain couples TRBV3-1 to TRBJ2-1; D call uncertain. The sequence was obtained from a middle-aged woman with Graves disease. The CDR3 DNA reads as TGTGCCAGCAGCCCCTTTTCCCAGGCGAACAATGAGCAGTTCTTC. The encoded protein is CASSPFSQANNEQFF.